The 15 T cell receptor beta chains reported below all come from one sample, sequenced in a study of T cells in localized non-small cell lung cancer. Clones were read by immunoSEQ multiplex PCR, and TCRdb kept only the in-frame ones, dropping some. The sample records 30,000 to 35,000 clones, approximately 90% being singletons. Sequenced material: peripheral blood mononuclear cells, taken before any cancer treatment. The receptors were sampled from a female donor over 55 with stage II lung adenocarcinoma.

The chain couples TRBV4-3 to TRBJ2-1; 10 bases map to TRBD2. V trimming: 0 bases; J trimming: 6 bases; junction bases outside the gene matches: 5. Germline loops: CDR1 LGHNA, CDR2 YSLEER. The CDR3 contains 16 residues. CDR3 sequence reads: CASSQEASGGGNEQFF. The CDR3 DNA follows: TGCGCCAGCAGCCAAGAAGCTAGCGGGGGAGGCAATGAGCAGTTCTTC.

The CDR3 DNA reads as TGTGCCAGCAGCTTAGAGGGCCTCCGTACGACCCAGTACTTC. Its translation: CASSLEGLRTTQYF. The gene calls are TRBV11-2 and TRBJ2-5; D unclear. V lost 0 bases, J lost 7 bases, and 12 bases lay in between. The CDR3 totals 14 residues. Germline V CDR1 and CDR2: SGHAT, FQNNGV. Full variable domain (outside the CDR3, taken from reference TRBV11-2 and TRBJ2-5): EAGVAQSPRYKIIEKRQSVAFWCNPISGHATLYWYQQILGQGPKLLIQFQNNGVVDDSQLPKDRFSAERLKGVDSTLKIQPAKLEDSAVYLCASSLEGLRTTQYFGPGTRLLVL.

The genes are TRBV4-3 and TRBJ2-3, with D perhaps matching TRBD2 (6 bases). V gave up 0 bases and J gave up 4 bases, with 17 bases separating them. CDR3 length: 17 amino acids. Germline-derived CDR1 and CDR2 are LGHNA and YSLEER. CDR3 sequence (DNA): TGCGCCAGCAGCCAAGATCCGCGGGGAATTTCCGCAGATACGCAGTATTTT. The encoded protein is CASSQDPRGISADTQYF.

The CDR3 here is CASSEKANEQFF. The CDR3 DNA reads TGTGCCAGCAGTGAGAAGGCCAATGAGCAGTTCTTC. This chain connects TRBV2 to TRBJ2-1; D is uncertain. CDR3 length: 12 residues. CDR1 SNHLY and CDR2 FYNNEI come from the germline V gene. V shed 3 bases and J shed 6 bases, with 6 bases lying between them.

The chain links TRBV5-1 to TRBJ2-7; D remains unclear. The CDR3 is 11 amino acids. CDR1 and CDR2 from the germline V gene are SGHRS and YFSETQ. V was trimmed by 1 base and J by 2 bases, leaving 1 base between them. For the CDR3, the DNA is TGCGCCAGCAGCTTGACCTACGAGCAGTACTTC. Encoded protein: CASSLTYEQYF.

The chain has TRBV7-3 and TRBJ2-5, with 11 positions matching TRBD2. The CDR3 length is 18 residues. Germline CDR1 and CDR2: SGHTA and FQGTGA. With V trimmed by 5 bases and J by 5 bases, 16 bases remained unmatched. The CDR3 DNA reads TGTGCCAGCAGCACCCGACAGAGCGCTAGCGGGGGGTGGGAGACCCAGTACTTC. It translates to CASSTRQSASGGWETQYF.

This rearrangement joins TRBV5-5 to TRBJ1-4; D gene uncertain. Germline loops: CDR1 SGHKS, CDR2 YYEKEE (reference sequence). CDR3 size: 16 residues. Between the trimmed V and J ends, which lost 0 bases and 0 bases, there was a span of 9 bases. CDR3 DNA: TGTGCCAGCAGCTTGGGAGCGGCAGCAACTAATGAAAAACTGTTTTTT. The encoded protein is CASSLGAAATNEKLFF.

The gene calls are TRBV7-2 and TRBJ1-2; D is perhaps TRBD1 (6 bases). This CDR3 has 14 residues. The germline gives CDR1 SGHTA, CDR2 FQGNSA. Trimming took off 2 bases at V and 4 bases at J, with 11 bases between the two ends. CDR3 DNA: TGTGCCAGCAGCTTATCTCCAGGGGCCTATGGCTACACCTTC. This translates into CASSLSPGAYGYTF.

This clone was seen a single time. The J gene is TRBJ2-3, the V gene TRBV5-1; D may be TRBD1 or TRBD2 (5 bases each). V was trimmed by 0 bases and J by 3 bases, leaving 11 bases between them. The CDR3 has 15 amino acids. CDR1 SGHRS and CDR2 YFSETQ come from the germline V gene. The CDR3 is CASSLGGDLTDTQYF. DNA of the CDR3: TGCGCCAGCAGCTTGGGTGGGGACCTGACAGATACGCAGTATTTT.

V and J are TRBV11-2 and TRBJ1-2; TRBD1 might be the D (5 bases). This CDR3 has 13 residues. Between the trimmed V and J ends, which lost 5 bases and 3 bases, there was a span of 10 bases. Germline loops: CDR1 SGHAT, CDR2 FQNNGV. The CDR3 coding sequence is TGTGCCAGCAGCCGGGACCCTTACTATGGCTACACCTTC. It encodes CASSRDPYYGYTF.

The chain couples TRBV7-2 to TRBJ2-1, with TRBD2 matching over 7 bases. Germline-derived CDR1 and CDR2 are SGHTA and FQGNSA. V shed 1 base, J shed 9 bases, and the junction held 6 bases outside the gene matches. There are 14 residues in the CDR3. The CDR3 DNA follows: TGTGCCAGCAGCTTAGGGGAGGGGATGAGTGAGCAGTTCTTC. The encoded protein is CASSLGEGMSEQFF.

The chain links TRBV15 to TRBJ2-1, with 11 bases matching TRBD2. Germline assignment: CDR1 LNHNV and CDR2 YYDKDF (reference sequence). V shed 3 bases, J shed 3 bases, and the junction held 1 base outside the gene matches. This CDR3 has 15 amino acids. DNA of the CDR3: TGTGCCACCAGCAGCGGGACTAGCGGCTACAATGAGCAGTTCTTC. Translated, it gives CATSSGTSGYNEQFF.

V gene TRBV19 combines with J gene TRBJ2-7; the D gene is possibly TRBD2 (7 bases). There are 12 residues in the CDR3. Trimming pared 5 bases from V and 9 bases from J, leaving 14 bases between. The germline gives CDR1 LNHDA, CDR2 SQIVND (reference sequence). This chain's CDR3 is CASSEGGLPQYF. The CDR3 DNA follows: TGTGCCAGTAGTGAAGGGGGACTACCGCAGTACTTC.

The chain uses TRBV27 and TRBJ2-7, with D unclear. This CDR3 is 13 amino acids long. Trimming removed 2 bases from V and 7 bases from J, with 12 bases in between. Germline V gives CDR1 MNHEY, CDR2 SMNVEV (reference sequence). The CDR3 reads CASSLVLLGEQYF. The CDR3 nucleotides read TGTGCCAGCAGTTTAGTCCTCCTCGGGGAGCAGTACTTC.

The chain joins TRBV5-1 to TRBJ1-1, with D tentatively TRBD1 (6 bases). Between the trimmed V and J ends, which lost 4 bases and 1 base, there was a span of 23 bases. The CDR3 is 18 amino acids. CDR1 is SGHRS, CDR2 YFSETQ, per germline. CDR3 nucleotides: TGCGCCAGCAGCCGGCGAGGGGGGTCGAAGGAGGGGAACACTGAAGCTTTCTTT. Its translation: CASSRRGGSKEGNTEAFF.